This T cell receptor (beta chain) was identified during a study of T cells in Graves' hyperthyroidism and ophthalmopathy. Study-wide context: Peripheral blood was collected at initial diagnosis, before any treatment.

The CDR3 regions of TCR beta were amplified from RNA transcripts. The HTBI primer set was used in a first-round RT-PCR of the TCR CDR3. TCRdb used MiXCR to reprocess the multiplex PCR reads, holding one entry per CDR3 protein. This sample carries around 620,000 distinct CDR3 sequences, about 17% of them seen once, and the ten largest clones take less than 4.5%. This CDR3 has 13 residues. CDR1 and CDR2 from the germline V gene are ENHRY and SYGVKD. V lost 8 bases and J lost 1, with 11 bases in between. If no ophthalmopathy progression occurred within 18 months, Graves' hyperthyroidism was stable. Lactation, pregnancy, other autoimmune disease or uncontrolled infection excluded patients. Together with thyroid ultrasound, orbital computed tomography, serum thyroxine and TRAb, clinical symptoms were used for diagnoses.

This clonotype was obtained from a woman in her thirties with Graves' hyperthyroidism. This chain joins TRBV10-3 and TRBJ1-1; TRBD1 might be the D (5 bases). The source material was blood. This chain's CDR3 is CAIAGTANTEAFF. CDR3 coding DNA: TGTGCCATCGCCGGGACGGCGAACACTGAAGCTTTCTTT.